This TCR beta chain appears in the sequencing data of a study of quantifying T cell responses using KT2 cells. Study-wide background: cDNA was made from DNase-treated RNA using alpha and beta constant primers. The second PCR was a qPCR stopped at a predetermined fluorescence threshold. Findings and limits, study-wide: Detection of KT2 sequences held at the lowest tested level, about one cell per 100,000 PBMC.

Each cDNA got a UMI-containing oligo ligated at its 3' end. The first PCR ran roughly 4 cycles with an equimolar RC1.1 and RC1.2 beta primer mix. From the second PCR onward, TCR alpha and beta chains were processed separately. TCRdb reprocessed the UMI-ligation and nested PCR reads with MiXCR, giving one entry per CDR3 protein. Of about 32,000 distinct CDR3 sequences detected, 7.3% appear once; the ten largest clones hold approximately 14%. Germline V gives CDR1 DFQATT, CDR2 SNEGSKA (reference sequence). This CDR3 is built from 12 residues. The ends were cut back, 1 base at V and 9 bases at J, with 12 bases in the middle. The sample is PBMC spiked with counted cells of clone KT2. A word on this clonotype: The antigen is unknown.

Sequenced input: PBMCs spiked with cells of the T cell clone KT2. The chain joins TRBV20-1 to TRBJ2-5, with D perhaps matching TRBD2 (6 bases). This receptor was obtained from a human donor. This CDR3 reads CSARGEAGAQYF. DNA of the CDR3: TGCAGTGCTAGAGGGGAGGCCGGGGCCCAGTACTTC.